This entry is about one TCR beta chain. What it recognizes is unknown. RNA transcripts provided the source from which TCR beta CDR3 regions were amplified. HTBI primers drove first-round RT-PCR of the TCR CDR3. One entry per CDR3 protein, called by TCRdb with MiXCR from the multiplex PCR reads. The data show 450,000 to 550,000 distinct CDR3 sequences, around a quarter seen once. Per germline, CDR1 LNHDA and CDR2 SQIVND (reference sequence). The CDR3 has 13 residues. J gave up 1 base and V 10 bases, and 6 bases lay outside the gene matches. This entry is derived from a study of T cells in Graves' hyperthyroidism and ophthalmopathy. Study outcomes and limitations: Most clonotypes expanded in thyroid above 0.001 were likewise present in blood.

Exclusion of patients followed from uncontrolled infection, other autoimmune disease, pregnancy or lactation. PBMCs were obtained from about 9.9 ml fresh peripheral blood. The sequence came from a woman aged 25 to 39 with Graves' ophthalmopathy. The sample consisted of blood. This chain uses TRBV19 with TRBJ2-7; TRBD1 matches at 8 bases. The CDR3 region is CATTDRGSYEQYF. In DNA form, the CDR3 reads TGTGCCACCACAGACAGGGGATCCTACGAGCAGTACTTC.